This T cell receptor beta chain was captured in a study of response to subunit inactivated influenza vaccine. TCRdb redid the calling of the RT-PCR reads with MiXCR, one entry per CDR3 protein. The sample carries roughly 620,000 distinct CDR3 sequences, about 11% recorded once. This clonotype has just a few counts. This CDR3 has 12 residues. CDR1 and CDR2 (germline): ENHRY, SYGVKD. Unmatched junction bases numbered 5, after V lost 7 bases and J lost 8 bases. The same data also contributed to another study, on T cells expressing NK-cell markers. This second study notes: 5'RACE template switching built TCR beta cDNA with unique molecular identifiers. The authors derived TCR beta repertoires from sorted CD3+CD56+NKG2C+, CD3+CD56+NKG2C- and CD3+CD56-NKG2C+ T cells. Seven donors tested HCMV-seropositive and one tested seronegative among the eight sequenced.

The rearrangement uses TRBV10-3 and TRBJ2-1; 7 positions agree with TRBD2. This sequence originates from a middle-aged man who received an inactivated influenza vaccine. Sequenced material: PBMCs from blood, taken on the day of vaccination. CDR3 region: CAITGEGYEQFF. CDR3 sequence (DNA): TGTGCCATCACGGGGGAGGGCTATGAGCAGTTCTTC.